Listed below are T cell receptor beta chains from one sample, sequenced in a study of identical twins. TCRdb reprocessed the 5' RACE reads with MiXCR, giving one entry per CDR3 protein. The sample consists of about 810,000 distinct CDR3 sequences, approximately 13% of them appearing once. The same sample was also used in a study of yellow fever vaccine responses in identical twins.

Sequenced: PBMCs. Receptors were obtained from a woman aged 18-35 years in good health. Each CDR3 is given with its conserved first and last residue.

v_call: TRBV18
cdr3_aa: CASSPYTPGQGAWEQFF

v_call: TRBV10-3
cdr3_aa: CAISESAQGQYF

v_call: TRBV3-1
cdr3_aa: CASSQEWSPTDTQYF

v_call: TRBV11-3
cdr3_aa: CASSLDGLGLTDTQYF

v_call: TRBV9
cdr3_aa: CASSVVASGGYNEQFF

v_call: TRBV28
cdr3_aa: CASSLAGQIKPINQPQHF

v_call: TRBV18
cdr3_aa: CASSRLPSSPTEAFF

v_call: TRBV5-1
cdr3_aa: CASSPALAGGGDTQYF

v_call: TRBV29-1
cdr3_aa: CSGGPSANEQFF

v_call: TRBV7-9
cdr3_aa: CASSPGLAGVPIGELFF

v_call: TRBV12-3/TRBV12-4
cdr3_aa: CASSQTGDHQPQHF

v_call: TRBV3-1
cdr3_aa: CASTPGGDYGYTF

v_call: TRBV10-3
cdr3_aa: CAISESWANQGTRDTQYF

v_call: TRBV28
cdr3_aa: CASSSAGTGYEKLFF

v_call: TRBV24-1
cdr3_aa: CATSDRDRDHHNEQFF

v_call: TRBV12-3/TRBV12-4
cdr3_aa: CASSLYGLQETQYF

v_call: TRBV12-3/TRBV12-4
cdr3_aa: CASSRLAGAITGELFF

v_call: TRBV11-2
cdr3_aa: CASSPGTHYNEQFF

v_call: TRBV27
cdr3_aa: CASKGNADNSPLHF

v_call: TRBV29-1
cdr3_aa: CSVELPGLASTDTQYF

v_call: TRBV3-1
cdr3_aa: CASSKPGQTSSYEQYF

v_call: TRBV7-2
cdr3_aa: CASSGRTGRSGEQYF

v_call: TRBV12-3/TRBV12-4
cdr3_aa: CASCDHGDNEQFF

v_call: TRBV24-1
cdr3_aa: CATGTAGETQYF

v_call: TRBV20-1
cdr3_aa: CSAEDGYEQYF

v_call: TRBV28
cdr3_aa: CASSRGWYEQYF

v_call: TRBV5-1
cdr3_aa: CASSLFDKTYEQYF

v_call: TRBV9
cdr3_aa: CASSVDAGYEQYF

v_call: TRBV29-1
cdr3_aa: CSVEDLGSSGTYEQYF

v_call: TRBV3-1
cdr3_aa: CASSQEATVNEKLFF

v_call: TRBV6-1
cdr3_aa: CASSPGHPNQPQHF

v_call: TRBV7-9
cdr3_aa: CASSSARGQINEKLFF

v_call: TRBV20-1
cdr3_aa: CSAKKQGGGNQPQHF